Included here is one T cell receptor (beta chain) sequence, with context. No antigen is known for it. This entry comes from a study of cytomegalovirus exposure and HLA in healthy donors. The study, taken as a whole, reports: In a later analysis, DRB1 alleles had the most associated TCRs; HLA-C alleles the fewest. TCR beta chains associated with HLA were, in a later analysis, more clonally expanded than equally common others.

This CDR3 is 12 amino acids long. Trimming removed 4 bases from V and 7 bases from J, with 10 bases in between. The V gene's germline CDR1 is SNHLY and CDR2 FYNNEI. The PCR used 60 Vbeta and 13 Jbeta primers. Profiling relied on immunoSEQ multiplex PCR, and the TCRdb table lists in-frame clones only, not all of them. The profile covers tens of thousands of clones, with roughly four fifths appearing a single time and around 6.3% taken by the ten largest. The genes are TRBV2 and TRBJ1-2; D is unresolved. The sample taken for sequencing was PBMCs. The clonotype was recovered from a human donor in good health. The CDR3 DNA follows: TGTGCCAGCAGTGTTTCGGGTTTTGGCTACACCTTC. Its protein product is CASSVSGFGYTF.